Following are 22 T cell receptor beta chains from one sample sequenced in a study of T cells in Graves' hyperthyroidism and ophthalmopathy. It was RNA transcripts that yielded the amplified TCR beta CDR3 regions. HTBI primers drove first-round RT-PCR of the TCR CDR3. From the multiplex PCR reads, TCRdb called clonotypes with MiXCR, one entry per CDR3 protein. The repertoire includes fewer than 650,000 distinct CDR3 sequences, approximately 15% of them detected once, and more than 4.5% sits in the top ten. The sequencing sample was made of blood. The receptors here all came from a woman aged 30 to 39 with Graves' hyperthyroidism that later progressed to Graves' ophthalmopathy.

This clonotype was detected many times. The chain has TRBV3-1 and TRBJ1-1, with a possible D match to TRBD1 (6 bases). Germline V gene lookup returns CDR1 LGHDT and CDR2 YNNKEL (reference sequence). Trimming removed 3 bases at V and 4 bases at J, with 15 bases between. The CDR3 spans 15 residues. This CDR3 reads CASSQASGVGTEAFF. CDR3 coding DNA: TGTGCCAGCAGCCAGGCCTCAGGGGTAGGCACTGAAGCTTTCTTT.

The table lists this clonotype with many counts. V usage is TRBV3-1 and J usage is TRBJ2-1, with no clear D. CDR3 size: 17 residues. V was trimmed by 3 bases and J by 7 bases, leaving 22 bases between them. Germline lookup yields CDR1 LGHDT and CDR2 YNNKEL (reference sequence). Written as DNA, the CDR3 is TGTGCCAGCAGCCACACCCCCGTCGCCCGTGTAAGGAATGAGCAGTTCTTC. Translating gives CASSHTPVARVRNEQFF.

Ten or more counts support this clonotype. V is TRBV6-2 or TRBV6-3 and J is TRBJ2-7; a weak D match, TRBD2 (5 bases). Trimming took 0 bases from V and 2 from J, leaving 11 bases between them. Germline V gene sequence: CDR1 MNHEY, CDR2 SVGEGT. This CDR3 is built from 15 residues. The CDR3 reads CASSYSASSTYEQYF. CDR3 nucleotide sequence: TGTGCCAGCAGTTACTCGGCTAGCAGTACCTACGAGCAGTACTTC.

This clonotype has ten or more counts. The gene calls are TRBV29-1 and TRBJ2-1; tentatively, D is TRBD1 (5 bases). V lost 7 bases, J lost 0 bases, and 10 bases lay in between. The CDR3 spans 13 residues. Germline CDR1 and CDR2: SQVTM and ANQGSEA. The CDR3 DNA follows: TGCAGCGCAAGACAGAGCTCCTACAATGAGCAGTTCTTC. Translation gives CSARQSSYNEQFF.

At least ten counts were recorded for this clonotype. The J gene is TRBJ1-2, the V gene TRBV11-1; TRBD1 aligns across 7 bases. The CDR3 covers 16 residues. The ends lost 4 bases at V and 7 bases at J; junction bases unmatched: 15. CDR1 and CDR2 (germline): SGHAT, FQDESV (reference sequence). In DNA form, the CDR3 reads TGTGCCAGCAGCTCGGGACAGTCACTACTATTCGGTGGCTACACCTTC. Protein product: CASSSGQSLLFGGYTF.

The genes are TRBV30 and TRBJ1-2; D perhaps matches TRBD1 (5 bases). The CDR3 consists of 12 residues. The V end lost 3 bases, the J end lost 7 bases, and 12 bases lay between the germline ends. In germline, CDR1 is GTSNPN, CDR2 SVGIG (reference sequence). The CDR3: CAWRRGTLGYTF. In DNA form, the CDR3 reads TGTGCCTGGAGGAGGGGTACCCTTGGCTACACCTTC.

In its sample, this clonotype was seen a few times. The rearrangement joins TRBV4-1 to TRBJ2-1; 13 bases fit TRBD2. The germline V gene encodes CDR1 MGHRA and CDR2 YSYEKL. This CDR3 has 17 residues. Germline trimming cut 1 base from V and 7 bases from J; bases unmatched to any gene: 7. CDR3 DNA sequence: TGCGCCAGCAGCCAAGGATCGGTGACTAGCGGGAGGAATGAGCAGTTCTTC. This codes for CASSQGSVTSGRNEQFF.

In this sample, this clonotype turned up a few times. V usage is TRBV5-1 and J usage is TRBJ1-4; TRBD1 might be the D (6 bases). The germline V gene encodes CDR1 SGHRS and CDR2 YFSETQ. Trimming stripped 2 bases from V and 7 bases from J, with 18 bases between. The CDR3 spans 16 residues. CDR3 DNA sequence: TGCGCCAGCAGCTTTGGCGGGGGCATAGGGAGTGAAAAACTGTTTTTT. It encodes CASSFGGGIGSEKLFF.

This clonotype occurred a few times. J is TRBJ1-2 and V is TRBV6-1, with 9 nucleotides matching TRBD1. CDR1 and CDR2 from the germline V gene are MNHNS and SASEGT. The CDR3 is made up of 15 amino acids. V was pared by 6 bases and J by 3 bases, with 8 bases of the junction left unmatched. This CDR3 is CASRGQGPVDYGYTF. For the CDR3, the DNA is TGTGCCAGCAGAGGACAGGGGCCGGTGGACTATGGCTACACCTTC.

The rearrangement uses TRBV12-3 or TRBV12-4 and TRBJ1-5; D is perhaps TRBD1 (6 bases). The CDR3 has 14 amino acids. The V and J ends lost 3 bases and 9 bases respectively, with 15 bases between them. The CDR3 loop is CASSFSGVNVPQHF. Here the CDR3 DNA reads TGTGCCAGCAGTTTCTCAGGGGTCAATGTGCCCCAGCATTTT.

V is TRBV10-3 and J is TRBJ1-2; D is possibly TRBD1 (6 bases). The CDR3 consists of 13 residues. V was trimmed by 10 bases and J by 6 bases, leaving 18 bases between them. Per the germline V gene, CDR1 is ENHRY and CDR2 is SYGVKD. The CDR3 coding sequence is TGTGCCACTATACCAGAAACAGGGAATGGCTACACCTTC. It encodes CATIPETGNGYTF.

This clonotype was seen only once. The chain links TRBV2 to TRBJ2-3, with 8 bases identical to TRBD1. Germline V gene lookup returns CDR1 SNHLY and CDR2 FYNNEI. Germline trimming cut 5 bases from V and 4 bases from J; bases unmatched to any gene: 8. The CDR3 extends over 15 amino acids. CDR3 loop: CASSLDRGRPDTQYF. CDR3 coding DNA: TGTGCCAGCAGTCTTGACAGGGGTCGGCCAGATACGCAGTATTTT.

This clonotype was seen repeatedly, ten times or more. This sequence joins TRBV6-2 or TRBV6-3 and TRBJ2-1; 7 positions match TRBD2. The CDR3 is 16 amino acids. The germline V gene encodes CDR1 MNHEY and CDR2 SVGEGT. After removal of 2 bases from V and 0 bases from J, the junction contained 4 bases not matched to a gene. CDR3 DNA: TGTGCCAGCAGTTACGGGGGGGGGGGCTCCTACAATGAGCAGTTCTTC. This codes for CASSYGGGGSYNEQFF.

The J gene is TRBJ2-3, the V gene TRBV4-3; 7 bases are a match to TRBD2. The CDR3 is 17 residues long. The germline V gene encodes CDR1 LGHNA and CDR2 YSLEER. V lost 1 base, J lost 2 bases, and 9 bases stayed unmatched. CDR3 loop: CASSQGGAGPHTDTQYF. The CDR3 DNA reads as TGCGCCAGCAGCCAAGGGGGAGCGGGGCCACACACAGATACGCAGTATTTT.

J is TRBJ1-2 and V is TRBV20-1; D may be TRBD1 (5 bases). There are 12 residues in the CDR3. The V end lost 5 bases, the J end lost 4 bases, and 11 bases lay between the germline ends. Germline V CDR1 and CDR2: DFQATT, SNEGSKA (reference sequence). Here the CDR3 reads CSAGETVYGYTF. Here the CDR3 DNA reads TGCAGTGCTGGGGAGACAGTCTATGGCTACACCTTC.

This clonotype showed up just once. The chain combines TRBV28 with TRBJ2-7, with 9 bases aligning to TRBD2. The CDR3 sequence is 19 residues long. V shed 4 bases, J shed 0 bases, and the junction held 16 bases outside the gene matches. Germline V gene data show CDR1 as MDHEN and CDR2 as SYDVKM. The CDR3 loop is CASSSFLAGDTGISYEQYF. Written as DNA, the CDR3 is TGTGCCAGCAGTTCCTTTTTAGCGGGGGATACGGGGATCTCCTACGAGCAGTACTTC.

This rearrangement joins TRBV7-2 to TRBJ1-1, with TRBD1 identical over 10 bases. This CDR3 has 15 residues. The V and J ends lost 1 base and 9 bases, in that order; junction bases with no gene match: 8. CDR1 is SGHTA and CDR2 is FQGNSA in the germline V gene. CDR3 nucleotide sequence: TGTGCCAGCAGCTTAGTCCGTGACAGGGGGCTGAAAGCTTTCTTT. This codes for CASSLVRDRGLKAFF.

This clonotype was recorded a few times. The rearrangement links TRBV6-2 or TRBV6-3 to TRBJ1-6; D is possibly TRBD1 (5 bases). V was shortened by 2 bases and J by 9 bases, with 17 bases between the two germline ends. The CDR3 covers 16 residues. Germline V gene data show CDR1 as MNHEY and CDR2 as SVGEGT. The CDR3 nucleotides are TGTGCCAGCAGTTACCCTCAGGGAAGTCCGGGTTCACCCCTCCACTTT. Translation gives CASSYPQGSPGSPLHF.

The CDR3 loop reads CASSYQVSNQPQHF. CDR3 coding DNA: TGTGCCAGCAGTTACCAGGTGAGCAATCAGCCCCAGCATTTT. The J gene is TRBJ1-5, the V gene TRBV6-5; D unresolved. The CDR3 length is 14 residues. V shed 2 bases and J shed 1 base, with 6 bases lying between them. From germline, CDR1 is MNHEY and CDR2 SVGAGI.

There are many counts of this clonotype. The gene calls are TRBV20-1 and TRBJ1-5; D is ambiguous. Trimming removed 3 bases at V and 0 bases at J, with 6 bases between. Per germline, CDR1 DFQATT and CDR2 SNEGSKA (reference sequence). This CDR3 spans 13 amino acids. The CDR3: CSARGYSNQPQHF. CDR3 coding DNA: TGCAGTGCTAGGGGGTATAGCAATCAGCCCCAGCATTTT.

This clonotype was detected a few times. The chain combines TRBV3-1 with TRBJ1-6; no clear D gene. Germline CDR1 reads LGHDT; CDR2 reads YNNKEL (reference sequence). This CDR3 has 15 residues. The V gene lost 3 bases and the J gene lost 5 bases, with 11 bases spanning the gap. The CDR3 coding sequence is TGTGCCAGCAGCCAGCCAGCACGAGATAATTCACCCCTCCACTTT. It encodes CASSQPARDNSPLHF.

The sample holds many counts of this clonotype. The chain uses TRBV6-1 and TRBJ1-1, with D possibly being TRBD1 (6 bases). The CDR3 is made up of 14 amino acids. The V gene lost 7 bases and the J gene lost 7 bases, with 19 bases spanning the gap. Germline V gene data show CDR1 as MNHNS and CDR2 as SASEGT. The CDR3 DNA reads TGTGCCAGCAAGGAGTTGGCGGGGGGCCTTGAAGCTTTCTTT. Translating it yields CASKELAGGLEAFF.